Listed below are T cell receptor beta chains from one sample, sequenced in a study of T-cell memory formation after mild COVID-19. TCRdb re-analysed the 5' RACE reads in MiXCR, keeping a single row per CDR3 protein. The sample records some 320,000 distinct CDR3 sequences, 15% to 20% being singletons. The sequenced sample consisted of PBMCs or a T cell subset sorted from them (not recorded which). These receptors were obtained from a man between 18 and 29 years old who had mild COVID-19 (a few samples of this study predate the infection). Cell type and time point are not known. CDR3s include the opening cysteine and the closing phenylalanine or tryptophan. The order of the fields is J gene, V gene, D gene, clone size, CDR3 DNA, CDR3 protein. A D gene is named only where the DNA matches it firmly. For some rows the clone size is stated as once, few or many, or as a class when expanded; others skip it.

J: TRBJ2-7
V: TRBV7-6
D: NA
size: NA
DNA: TGTGCCAGCAGCTTATCCGGGATCTCCTACGAGCAGTACTTC
CDR3: CASSLSGISYEQYF

J: TRBJ1-4
V: TRBV6-1
D: TRBD1
size: few
DNA: TGTGCCAGCAGTGAAAAGGGGGCACGTGAAAAACTGTTTTTT
CDR3: CASSEKGAREKLFF

J: TRBJ2-3
V: TRBV5-1
D: NA
size: NA
DNA: TGCGCCAGCAGCCCCCGACCGGGTGGCACAGATACGCAGTATTTT
CDR3: CASSPRPGGTDTQYF

J: TRBJ2-1
V: TRBV7-3
D: NA
size: few
DNA: TGTGCCAGCAGCAGAATTAGTGGGTCCCCGGGGAATGAGCAGTTCTTC
CDR3: CASSRISGSPGNEQFF

J: TRBJ1-1
V: TRBV7-9
D: NA
size: few
DNA: TGTGCCAGCAGTTATCAGGGTGGGATGAACACTGAAGCTTTCTTT
CDR3: CASSYQGGMNTEAFF

J: TRBJ2-1
V: TRBV6-2/TRBV6-3
D: TRBD2
size: NA
DNA: TGTGCCAGCAGTTACTCGAACAGCGGGGGCCCCTCCTACAATGAGCAGTTCTTC
CDR3: CASSYSNSGGPSYNEQFF

J: TRBJ2-3
V: TRBV14
D: TRBD2
size: few
DNA: TGTGCCAGCAGCGTTCGACTAGCGGGAAGCACAGATACGCAGTATTTT
CDR3: CASSVRLAGSTDTQYF

J: TRBJ2-5
V: TRBV5-4
D: TRBD2
size: few
DNA: TGTGCCAGCAGCTTGGCCGGGGAGGGACGCGAGACCCAGTACTTC
CDR3: CASSLAGEGRETQYF

J: TRBJ2-3
V: TRBV7-2
D: TRBD1
size: many
DNA: TGTGCCAGCAGCCCGACAGGGGCGGATACGCAGTATTTT
CDR3: CASSPTGADTQYF

J: TRBJ2-3
V: TRBV7-9
D: NA
size: NA
DNA: TGTGCCAGCAGCTTATCCGGGGGCCTGAAAGATACGCAGTATTTT
CDR3: CASSLSGGLKDTQYF

J: TRBJ2-7
V: TRBV4-1
D: TRBD1
size: NA
DNA: TGCGCCAGCAGCCAAGACCAGACAGGGATGGAGTACTACGAGCAGTACTTC
CDR3: CASSQDQTGMEYYEQYF

J: TRBJ1-2
V: TRBV24-1
D: TRBD1
size: few
DNA: TGTGCCACCAGTGATTGGACAGGGGGCGACGGCTACACCTTC
CDR3: CATSDWTGGDGYTF

J: TRBJ2-5
V: TRBV4-3
D: NA
size: many
DNA: TGCGCCAGCAGCCAAGGGACAGAAGAGACCCAGTACTTC
CDR3: CASSQGTEETQYF

J: TRBJ2-1
V: TRBV5-1
D: NA
size: NA
DNA: TGCGCCAGCAGCACACAAAATCATGAGCAGTTCTTC
CDR3: CASSTQNHEQFF

J: TRBJ2-1
V: TRBV7-8
D: TRBD2
size: NA
DNA: TGTGCCAGCAGTCCCGGTCGACTAGCGGGTTTTTACAATGAGCAGTTCTTC
CDR3: CASSPGRLAGFYNEQFF

J: TRBJ2-5
V: TRBV5-6
D: TRBD2
size: few
DNA: TGTGCCAGCAGCTTGGCTAGCGGGATTCCCCAAGAGACCCAGTACTTC
CDR3: CASSLASGIPQETQYF

J: TRBJ2-1
V: TRBV9
D: TRBD2
size: NA
DNA: TGTGCCAGCAGCGAATCACGTCGGACTAGCGGGTACAATGAGCAGTTCTTC
CDR3: CASSESRRTSGYNEQFF

J: TRBJ1-2
V: TRBV12-3/TRBV12-4
D: TRBD1
size: NA
DNA: TGTGCCAGCTCTTGGGGTTCGACAGGGGGAAACTATGGCTACACCTTC
CDR3: CASSWGSTGGNYGYTF

J: TRBJ2-1
V: TRBV6-5
D: NA
size: NA
DNA: TGTGCCAGCAGCACCGCGGGACACAGCAATGAGCAGTTCTTC
CDR3: CASSTAGHSNEQFF

J: TRBJ2-7
V: TRBV7-2
D: TRBD2
size: NA
DNA: TGTGCCAGCAGCCCAGATCTAGCGGGGGGATACGAGCAGTACTTC
CDR3: CASSPDLAGGYEQYF

J: TRBJ1-1
V: TRBV13
D: NA
size: NA
DNA: TGTGCCAGCAGCCAAGGGACGCACAAAGGAGCTTTCTTT
CDR3: CASSQGTHKGAFF

J: TRBJ2-3
V: TRBV27
D: NA
size: NA
DNA: TGTGCCAGCAGTAAGACAACAGATACGCAGTATTTT
CDR3: CASSKTTDTQYF

J: TRBJ2-1
V: TRBV11-3
D: NA
size: few
DNA: TGTGCCAGCAGCCCCGGACTGCTCAATGAGCAGTTCTTC
CDR3: CASSPGLLNEQFF

J: TRBJ1-2
V: TRBV4-1
D: NA
size: NA
DNA: TGCGCCAGCAGCCAAGAACCAGGAATGGGTGGCTACACCTTC
CDR3: CASSQEPGMGGYTF

J: TRBJ2-3
V: TRBV7-2
D: NA
size: few
DNA: TGTGCCAGCAGCTTTAAGGCCGCGGGGCGCACAGATACGCAGTATTTT
CDR3: CASSFKAAGRTDTQYF

J: TRBJ2-2
V: TRBV2
D: NA
size: NA
DNA: TGTGCCAGCACCCGGGGCGGGTACACCGGGGAGCTGTTTTTT
CDR3: CASTRGGYTGELFF

J: TRBJ1-1
V: TRBV6-5
D: NA
size: NA
DNA: TGTGCCAGCAGTTACGACCTCTCGGGGGAGATGAACACTGAAGCTTTCTTT
CDR3: CASSYDLSGEMNTEAFF

J: TRBJ2-3
V: TRBV7-2
D: NA
size: few
DNA: TGTGCCAGCAGCTTTAGCCCGGATACGCAGTATTTT
CDR3: CASSFSPDTQYF

J: TRBJ2-1
V: TRBV5-1
D: TRBD2
size: many
DNA: TGCGCCAGCAGCTTGGGGGACTATAATGAGCAGTTCTTC
CDR3: CASSLGDYNEQFF

J: TRBJ1-2
V: TRBV28
D: NA
size: few
DNA: TGTGCCAGCATAGGGGACGGACGCTATGGCTACACCTTC
CDR3: CASIGDGRYGYTF

J: TRBJ1-4
V: TRBV5-1
D: NA
size: few
DNA: TGCGCCAGCAGCTTAGGCCATGGGGGGGAAAAACTGTTTTTT
CDR3: CASSLGHGGEKLFF

J: TRBJ2-5
V: TRBV2
D: NA
size: few
DNA: TGTGCCAGCAGTGACGCGGGGGCCCGAAAGACCCAGTACTTC
CDR3: CASSDAGARKTQYF

J: TRBJ1-1
V: TRBV19
D: NA
size: few
DNA: TGTGCCAGTAGGACGGGCCATGACACTGAAGCTTTCTTT
CDR3: CASRTGHDTEAFF

J: TRBJ2-1
V: TRBV4-2
D: TRBD2
size: few
DNA: TGTGCCAGCAGCCAAGCCCAAGCGGGGAACAATGAGCAGTTCTTC
CDR3: CASSQAQAGNNEQFF

J: TRBJ2-3
V: TRBV9
D: NA
size: NA
DNA: TGTGCCAGCAGCGTAGAGGCAGATACGCAGTATTTT
CDR3: CASSVEADTQYF

J: TRBJ2-3
V: TRBV7-2
D: TRBD2
size: few
DNA: TGTGCCAGCAGCTACTCCCGGGGGGTGCGTACAGATACGCAGTATTTT
CDR3: CASSYSRGVRTDTQYF

J: TRBJ1-2
V: TRBV27
D: NA
size: few
DNA: TGTGCCAGCAGTTATGGCGTCAGCTATGGCTACACCTTC
CDR3: CASSYGVSYGYTF

J: TRBJ2-3
V: TRBV11-2
D: NA
size: NA
DNA: TGTGCCAGCAGCCCCCGATCGGATACGCAGTATTTT
CDR3: CASSPRSDTQYF

J: TRBJ1-5
V: TRBV29-1
D: NA
size: NA
DNA: TGCAGCGGCTCCGAAGGGCCCCAGCATTTT
CDR3: CSGSEGPQHF

J: TRBJ2-1
V: TRBV5-1
D: TRBD2
size: few
DNA: TGCGCCAGCAGCAAGGGACTAGCGGGGGTCAATGAGCAGTTCTTC
CDR3: CASSKGLAGVNEQFF

J: TRBJ2-5
V: TRBV7-2
D: TRBD1
size: many
DNA: TGTGCCAGCAGCACCAACAGGGGGCCGGAGGAGACCCAGTACTTC
CDR3: CASSTNRGPEETQYF

J: TRBJ2-2
V: TRBV5-1
D: NA
size: many
DNA: TGCGCCAGCACCCGGGACACCAACACCGGGGAGCTGTTTTTT
CDR3: CASTRDTNTGELFF

J: TRBJ1-5
V: TRBV30
D: NA
size: few
DNA: TGTGCCTGGAGTGTCGGCAGGGGCAATCAGCCCCAGCATTTT
CDR3: CAWSVGRGNQPQHF

J: TRBJ2-7
V: TRBV19
D: NA
size: many
DNA: TGTGCCAGTAGTCAACGGGCCGCAGGCGGGCAGTACTTC
CDR3: CASSQRAAGGQYF

J: TRBJ1-1
V: TRBV6-5
D: NA
size: few
DNA: TGTGCCAGCTCCCGGGAAGTAGCGGGGTTTGGCACTGAAGCTTTCTTT
CDR3: CASSREVAGFGTEAFF

J: TRBJ1-3
V: TRBV4-1
D: NA
size: NA
DNA: TGCGCCAGCAGCCAAGTAAACACCCCTGGAAACACCATATATTTT
CDR3: CASSQVNTPGNTIYF

J: TRBJ2-5
V: TRBV28
D: TRBD2
size: few
DNA: TGTGCGAGCGGGGGGACAGAGACCCAGTACTTC
CDR3: CASGGTETQYF

J: TRBJ2-3
V: TRBV6-2/TRBV6-3
D: TRBD2
size: few
DNA: TGTGCCAGCAGTCGCCTGCTAGCGGGGGTTACAGATACGCAGTATTTT
CDR3: CASSRLLAGVTDTQYF

J: TRBJ1-1
V: TRBV5-5
D: TRBD1
size: NA
DNA: TGTGCCAGCAGCTTGGCCACAGGGGACACTGAAGCTTTCTTT
CDR3: CASSLATGDTEAFF

J: TRBJ1-2
V: TRBV7-2
D: TRBD1
size: many
DNA: TGTGCCAGCAGGACACGGGACAGCTATGGCTACACCTTC
CDR3: CASRTRDSYGYTF

J: TRBJ2-3
V: TRBV27
D: NA
size: few
DNA: TGTGCCAGCAGGCCCCGGGTCACAGATACGCAGTATTTT
CDR3: CASRPRVTDTQYF

J: TRBJ1-1
V: TRBV5-6
D: NA
size: few
DNA: TGTGCCAGCAGCCCGGAGGGGGTTAGGACTGAAGCTTTCTTT
CDR3: CASSPEGVRTEAFF

J: TRBJ2-2
V: TRBV7-7
D: NA
size: few
DNA: TGTGCCAGCAGCTTAGGCTACGGGCCCAACACCGGGGAGCTGTTTTTT
CDR3: CASSLGYGPNTGELFF

J: TRBJ1-1
V: TRBV6-2/TRBV6-3
D: NA
size: NA
DNA: TGTGCCAGCAGCTCTAGGACTGAAGCTTTCTTT
CDR3: CASSSRTEAFF

J: TRBJ1-2
V: TRBV4-3
D: NA
size: few
DNA: TGCGCCAGCAGCCAAGATCCAGGGCCGGGCTATGGCTACACCTTC
CDR3: CASSQDPGPGYGYTF